The rows below give T cell receptor beta chains drawn from one sample of a study of T-cell reconstitution after alpha-beta-depleted transplantation in children. TCRdb analysed the PCR reads with MiXCR anew, one entry per CDR3 protein. The data show 150,000 to 250,000 distinct CDR3 sequences, 5% to 7.5% seen once. This material consisted of PBMCs, taken before TCRalphabeta/CD19-depleted stem cell transplant. These receptors were collected from a girl in the first two years of life with combined immunodeficiency, due to receive a stem cell transplant. Both conserved end residues are part of each CDR3. Each record gives: V gene, D gene, J gene, clone size, CDR3 length, CDR3 protein, CDR3 DNA. A D gene is named only where the DNA matches it firmly. The size entry is marked missing in some rows and otherwise reads once, few, many or a size class.

TRBV20-1,.,TRBJ1-4,many,14,CSARLGRGLEKLFF,TGCAGTGCTAGATTGGGCAGGGGCTTAGAAAAACTGTTTTTT
TRBV28,TRBD1,TRBJ1-2,many,18,CASSSRDRALSANYGYTF,TGTGCCAGCAGTTCGAGGGACAGGGCCCTATCAGCTAACTATGGCTACACCTTC
TRBV14,.,TRBJ1-6,many,17,CASSQERPSRANSPLHF,TGTGCCAGCAGCCAAGAAAGGCCCAGCAGGGCGAATTCACCCCTCCACTTT
TRBV4-1,.,TRBJ2-1,many,15,CASRPRTSSYNEQFF,TGCGCCAGCAGACCCCGGACCAGCTCCTACAATGAGCAGTTCTTC
TRBV6-1,.,TRBJ2-7,many,10,CASSGYEQYF,TGTGCCAGCAGCGGCTACGAGCAGTACTTC
TRBV20-1,.,TRBJ2-1,many,15,CSARDLAIGYNEQFF,TGCAGTGCTAGGGACCTAGCTATAGGGTACAATGAGCAGTTCTTC
TRBV9,TRBD1,TRBJ2-1,many,16,CASSVVLGTGVNEQFF,TGTGCCAGCAGCGTAGTTCTCGGGACAGGGGTTAATGAGCAGTTCTTC
TRBV15,.,TRBJ2-1,many,12,CATSIWGGEQFF,TGTGCCACCAGCATTTGGGGTGGCGAGCAGTTCTTC
TRBV4-2,.,TRBJ2-7,many,18,CASSQEEGEGTIVYEQYF,TGTGCCAGCAGCCAAGAGGAGGGTGAGGGGACAATTGTCTACGAGCAGTACTTC
TRBV4-2,.,TRBJ2-1,many,15,CASSQDILSGDEQFF,TGTGCCAGCAGCCAAGATATATTGAGTGGGGATGAGCAGTTCTTC
TRBV5-5,.,TRBJ2-7,few,15,CASSLPVDGGYEQYF,TGTGCCAGCAGCCTTCCGGTTGACGGAGGCTACGAGCAGTACTTC
TRBV29-1,.,TRBJ2-5,many,15,CSVESRTGSWETQYF,TGCAGCGTTGAATCGCGGACGGGGTCGTGGGAGACCCAGTACTTC
TRBV4-1,TRBD1,TRBJ1-6,many,14,CASSQRTGDSPLHF,TGCGCCAGCAGCCAAAGGACAGGGGATTCACCCCTCCACTTT
TRBV7-2,.,TRBJ1-1,few,15,CASSPGLFRGTEAFF,TGTGCCAGCAGCCCAGGGCTTTTCCGGGGCACTGAAGCTTTCTTT
TRBV7-9,TRBD1,TRBJ2-3,.,14,CASSSWDRVNTQYF,TGTGCCAGCAGCTCCTGGGACAGGGTGAATACGCAGTATTTT
TRBV7-7,.,TRBJ2-2,many,17,CASSSETWGVTTGELFF,TGTGCTAGCAGCTCCGAGACGTGGGGGGTTACCACCGGGGAGCTGTTTTTT
TRBV5-1,TRBD1,TRBJ2-7,many,15,CASSLGTGGSYEQYF,TGCGCCAGCAGCTTGGGGACAGGGGGATCCTACGAGCAGTACTTC